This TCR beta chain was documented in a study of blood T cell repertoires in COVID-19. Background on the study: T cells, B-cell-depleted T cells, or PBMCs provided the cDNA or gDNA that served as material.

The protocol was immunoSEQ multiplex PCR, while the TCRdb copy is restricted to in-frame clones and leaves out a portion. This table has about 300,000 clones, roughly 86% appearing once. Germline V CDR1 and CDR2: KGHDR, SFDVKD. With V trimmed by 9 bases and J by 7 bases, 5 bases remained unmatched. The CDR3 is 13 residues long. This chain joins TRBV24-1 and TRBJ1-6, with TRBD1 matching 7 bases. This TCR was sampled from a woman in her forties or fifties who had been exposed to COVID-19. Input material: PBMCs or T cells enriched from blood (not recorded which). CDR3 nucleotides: TGTGCCACCGGGACAGATAAAAATTCACCCCTCCACTTT. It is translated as CATGTDKNSPLHF.